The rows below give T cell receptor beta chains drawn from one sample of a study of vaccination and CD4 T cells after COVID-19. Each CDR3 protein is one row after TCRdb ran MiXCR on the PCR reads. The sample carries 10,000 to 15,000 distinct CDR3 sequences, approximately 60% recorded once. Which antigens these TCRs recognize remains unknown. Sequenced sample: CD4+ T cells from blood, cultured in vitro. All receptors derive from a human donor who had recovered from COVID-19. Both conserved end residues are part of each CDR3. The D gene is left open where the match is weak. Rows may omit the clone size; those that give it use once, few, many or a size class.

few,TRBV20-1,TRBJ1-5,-,CSARGTVGQPQHF,TGCAGTGCTAGAGGGACCGTGGGGCAGCCCCAGCATTTT
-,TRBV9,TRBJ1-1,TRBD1,CASSGIDRVNTEAFF,TGTGCCAGCAGCGGGATCGACAGGGTGAACACTGAAGCTTTCTTT
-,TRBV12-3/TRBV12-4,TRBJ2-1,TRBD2,CASSPIAGGLGEQFF,TGTGCCAGCAGTCCCATCGCGGGAGGTTTGGGGGAGCAGTTCTTC
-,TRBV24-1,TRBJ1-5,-,CATSETGNQPQHF,TGTGCCACCAGTGAGACGGGGAATCAGCCCCAGCATTTT
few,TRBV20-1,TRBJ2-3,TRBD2,CSANGRGADTQYF,TGCAGTGCTAACGGGAGGGGCGCAGATACGCAGTATTTT
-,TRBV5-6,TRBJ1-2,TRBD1,CASSLRDRAYGYTF,TGTGCCAGCAGCCTCCGGGACAGGGCCTATGGCTACACCTTC
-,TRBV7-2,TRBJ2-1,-,CASSNSGASYNEQFF,TGTGCCAGCAGCAACTCCGGGGCCTCCTACAATGAGCAGTTCTTC
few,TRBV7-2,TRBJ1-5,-,CASTPSSLTGSSNQPQHF,TGTGCCAGCACCCCGAGCAGCTTGACAGGCTCTAGCAATCAGCCCCAGCATTTT
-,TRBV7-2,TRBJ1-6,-,CASSFSASSYNSPLHF,TGTGCCAGCAGCTTTAGTGCGTCCTCCTATAATTCACCCCTCCACTTT
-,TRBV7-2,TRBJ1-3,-,CASSLLLGNTIYF,TGTGCCAGCAGCTTACTATTGGGAAACACCATATATTTT
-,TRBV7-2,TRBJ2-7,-,CASSLAGEQYF,TGTGCCAGCAGCTTAGCGGGCGAGCAGTACTTC
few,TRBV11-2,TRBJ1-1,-,CASSPERFNTEAFF,TGTGCCAGCAGCCCCGAGCGATTCAACACTGAAGCTTTCTTT
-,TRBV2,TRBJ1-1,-,CASGTNTEAFF,TGTGCCAGCGGGACCAACACTGAAGCTTTCTTT